A selection of T cell receptor beta chains follows, all from one sample in a study of blood T cell repertoires in COVID-19. The repertoire was sequenced with immunoSEQ multiplex PCR; TCRdb's copy has only in-frame clones and lacks some. This sample has 200,000 to 250,000 clones, with more than 65% found just once. The material sequenced was peripheral blood. These receptor sequences come from a woman between 55 and 75 years old with acute or convalescent COVID-19. The CDR3 runs from the conserved cysteine through the conserved F or W. The order of the fields is D gene, V gene, J gene, clone size, CDR3 protein, CDR3 DNA. A D gene is named only where the DNA matches it firmly. Clone size appears in some rows only: once, few, many, or a class for an expanded clone.

NA	TRBV7-2	TRBJ1-2	once	CASSSQGYYGYTF	TGTGCCAGCAGCTCCCAGGGTTACTATGGCTACACCTTC
NA	TRBV4-1	TRBJ2-1	NA	CASSQFPGYNEQFF	TGCGCCAGCAGCCAATTTCCAGGGTACAATGAGCAGTTCTTC
NA	TRBV6-1	TRBJ1-5	NA	CASSEALTEPNQPQHF	TGTGCCAGCAGTGAAGCGCTGACAGAACCCAATCAGCCCCAGCATTTT
NA	TRBV27	TRBJ1-6	NA	CASSSVTSSYNSPLHF	TGTGCCAGCAGTTCCGTCACGAGCTCCTATAATTCACCCCTCCACTTT
TRBD1	TRBV5-6	TRBJ1-1	NA	CASSSGGTTTEAFF	TGTGCCAGCAGCTCAGGGGGGACGACCACTGAAGCTTTCTTT
NA	TRBV7-9	TRBJ2-2	NA	CASSLATEDPNTGELFF	TGTGCCAGCAGCTTAGCAACGGAGGACCCGAACACCGGGGAGCTGTTTTTT
NA	TRBV6-2/TRBV6-3	TRBJ2-1	NA	CASSLTTSLYNEQFF	TGTGCCAGCAGCCTAACGACTTCCCTCTACAATGAGCAGTTCTTC
NA	TRBV10-2	TRBJ2-1	NA	CATWEALINEQFF	TGCGCAACATGGGAGGCTCTAATCAATGAGCAGTTCTTC
NA	TRBV3-1/TRBV3-2	TRBJ2-3	NA	CASSHGTSSTDTQYF	TGTGCCAGCAGCCACGGGACTTCTAGCACAGATACGCAGTATTTT
NA	TRBV5-1	TRBJ1-2	NA	CASSSRALGGGYTF	TGCGCCAGCAGCTCCCGGGCCCTCGGAGGTGGCTACACCTTC
NA	TRBV6-2/TRBV6-3	TRBJ2-6	NA	CASSKGGFGGANVLTF	TGTGCCAGCAGCAAAGGAGGGTTTGGTGGGGCCAACGTCCTGACTTTC
NA	TRBV6-1	TRBJ1-5	NA	CASSEGTGNQPQHF	TGTGCCAGCAGTGAAGGGACAGGCAATCAGCCCCAGCATTTT
NA	TRBV7-2	TRBJ1-2	NA	CASSLVPQDGYTF	TGTGCCAGCAGCTTAGTACCCCAGGATGGCTACACCTTC
TRBD1	TRBV7-8	TRBJ2-7	NA	CASSLGDSTYEQYF	TGTGCCAGCAGCTTAGGGGACAGCACCTACGAGCAGTACTTC
TRBD1	TRBV11-2	TRBJ2-7	NA	CASSLPRQGASYEQYF	TGTGCCAGCAGCTTACCCCGACAGGGGGCATCCTACGAGCAGTACTTC
TRBD1	TRBV9	TRBJ2-5	NA	CASSAGGTGGVETQYF	TGTGCCAGCAGCGCAGGAGGGACAGGGGGCGTAGAGACCCAGTACTTC
TRBD1	TRBV3-1/TRBV3-2	TRBJ1-4	few	CASSQPAGGKLFF	TGTGCCAGCAGCCAACCGGCAGGGGGAAAACTGTTTTTT
NA	TRBV5-4	TRBJ1-2	NA	CASSLQGPVLYGYTF	TGTGCCAGCAGCTTACAGGGACCAGTACTCTATGGCTACACCTTC
TRBD2	TRBV18	TRBJ2-2	NA	CASSSLAGGENTGELFF	TGTGCCAGCTCATCCCTAGCGGGGGGGGAAAACACCGGGGAGCTGTTTTTT
NA	TRBV28	TRBJ1-5	few	CASIPHNNQPQHF	TGTGCCAGCATCCCCCACAACAATCAGCCCCAGCATTTT
TRBD1	TRBV28	TRBJ1-2	NA	CASSLFRTGTYYGYTF	TGTGCCAGCAGTTTATTTAGGACAGGGACTTACTATGGCTACACCTTC
TRBD2	TRBV29-1	TRBJ2-1	NA	CSVVGVGGGNEQFF	TGCAGCGTTGTCGGTGTTGGGGGGGGGAATGAGCAGTTCTTC
NA	TRBV7-9	TRBJ1-1	NA	CASSLAGGRGAFF	TGTGCCAGCAGCTTAGCGGGAGGTAGGGGAGCTTTCTTT
NA	TRBV23-1	TRBJ2-7	NA	CARLRSGRRGYEQYF	TGCGCCAGACTTCGGAGCGGCCGACGGGGGTACGAGCAGTACTTC
TRBD1	TRBV12-3/TRBV12-4	TRBJ1-1	NA	CASNLDRGTEAFF	TGTGCCAGCAACCTAGACAGGGGTACTGAAGCTTTCTTT
NA	TRBV19	TRBJ2-5	NA	CASSAEGLETQYF	TGTGCCAGTAGTGCTGAGGGTTTGGAGACCCAGTACTTC
NA	TRBV4-1	TRBJ2-3	once	CASSQAGRGGTDTQYF	TGCGCCAGCAGCCAAGCTGGGCGGGGAGGCACAGATACGCAGTATTTT
NA	TRBV10-3	TRBJ2-7	NA	CAISEGAGLRGEQYF	TGTGCCATCAGCGAGGGGGCGGGACTTCGGGGCGAGCAGTACTTC
NA	TRBV5-1	TRBJ2-5	once	CASSPGGGSETQYF	TGCGCCAGCAGCCCAGGAGGTGGGTCAGAGACCCAGTACTTC
NA	TRBV19	TRBJ1-5	NA	CASSVTGPVQPQHF	TGTGCCAGTAGCGTGACAGGCCCGGTACAGCCCCAGCATTTT
TRBD1	TRBV5-6	TRBJ1-1	NA	CASSSVWDSEAFF	TGTGCCAGCAGCTCCGTTTGGGACAGTGAAGCTTTCTTT
TRBD1	TRBV5-1	TRBJ2-7	NA	CASSLSPGGIYEQYF	TGCGCCAGCAGCTTATCGCCAGGGGGCATTTACGAGCAGTACTTC
NA	TRBV5-4	TRBJ1-1	NA	CATARIGGTEAFF	TGTGCCACCGCAAGAATCGGGGGGACTGAAGCTTTCTTT
NA	TRBV4-3	TRBJ1-5	NA	CASSQNRNQPQHF	TGCGCCAGCAGCCAAAACAGAAATCAGCCCCAGCATTTT
NA	TRBV10-3	TRBJ1-2	NA	CAISEGRIAGYTF	TGTGCCATCAGTGAGGGGCGCATCGCGGGCTACACCTTC
TRBD1	TRBV25-1	TRBJ1-1	NA	CASSATGARGTEAFF	TGTGCCAGCAGTGCAACAGGGGCCCGAGGCACTGAAGCTTTCTTT
NA	TRBV11-2	TRBJ2-4	NA	CASSLGQLAKNIQYF	TGTGCCAGCAGCTTAGGACAACTAGCCAAAAACATTCAGTACTTC